A selection of T cell receptor beta chains follows, all from one sample in a study of CD8+ T cells in alopecia areata. Some clones are missing from TCRdb's copy, which holds only in-frame ones; the method was immunoSEQ multiplex PCR. The sample has 150,000 to 200,000 clones, just under 65% seen once. This sample comprised CD4+ T cells sorted from blood, obtained around week 50, from a patient treated with tofacitinib. Receptors were obtained from a human donor with alopecia areata. CDR3s include the opening cysteine and the closing phenylalanine or tryptophan. The D gene is left open where the match is weak. The size entry is marked missing in some rows and otherwise reads once, few, many or a size class.

v_call,j_call,clone_size,d_call,cdr3_nt,cdr3_aa
TRBV29-1,TRBJ2-3,.,.,TGCAGCGCCGCGGGACAGATCACAGATACGCAGTATTTT,CSAAGQITDTQYF
TRBV7-8,TRBJ2-7,.,.,TGTGCCAGCAGCTCGGACCCCGTCCGCGAGCAGTACTTC,CASSSDPVREQYF
TRBV30,TRBJ2-1,.,.,TGTGCCTGGAGCCGGCCCCCTGGGTCCTACAATGAGCAGTTCTTC,CAWSRPPGSYNEQFF
TRBV30,TRBJ2-2,.,TRBD1,TGTGCCTGGACCCGGACAGGGCGGACCGGGGAGCTGTTTTTT,CAWTRTGRTGELFF
TRBV29-1,TRBJ1-2,.,.,TGCAGCGTTGAAGGGGGACGGAGGACCTTAAACTATGGCTACACCTTC,CSVEGGRRTLNYGYTF
TRBV5-1,TRBJ1-1,.,TRBD1,TGCGCCAGCAGCCCCGGGACAGGGTTTACGAACACTGAAGCTTTCTTT,CASSPGTGFTNTEAFF
TRBV9,TRBJ2-7,few,.,TGTGCCAGCAGCGTAGCCTCCAGCTCCTACGAGCAGTACTTC,CASSVASSSYEQYF
TRBV6-1,TRBJ1-2,once,.,TGTGCCAGCAGTGAACTTTCGATCTATGGCTACACCTTC,CASSELSIYGYTF
TRBV5-1,TRBJ2-7,once,.,TGCGCCAGCAGGGAGAACTACGAGCAGTACTTC,CASRENYEQYF
TRBV4-3,TRBJ2-4,once,.,TGCGCCAGCAGCCAAGATGGGGTACCCTTTGCGAAAAACATTCAGTACTTC,CASSQDGVPFAKNIQYF
TRBV7-3,TRBJ2-3,.,TRBD1,TGTGCCAGCAGCTGGGACAGGGAAGCCGATACGCAGTATTTT,CASSWDREADTQYF
TRBV6-5,TRBJ2-1,.,TRBD1,TGTGCCAGCAGGAAAATCGGACAGGCGTTAGAGCAGTTCTTC,CASRKIGQALEQFF
TRBV2,TRBJ1-2,.,.,TGTGCCAGCAGTGAAGTTGGGCAGGCTCAGGGCTACACCTTC,CASSEVGQAQGYTF
TRBV2,TRBJ2-2,.,.,TGTGCCAGCAGTGCGGAGGACTTGGGGGCCACCGGGGAGCTGTTTTTT,CASSAEDLGATGELFF
TRBV30,TRBJ1-1,.,.,TGTGCCTGGAGTGTGGGCAGCGCGAACACTGAAGCTTTCTTT,CAWSVGSANTEAFF
TRBV4-3,TRBJ2-3,.,.,TGCGCCAGCAGCCCCCGCGGGACGGTGGTCGGCACAGATACGCAGTATTTT,CASSPRGTVVGTDTQYF
TRBV9,TRBJ1-2,few,TRBD1,TGTGCCAGCAGCGGATCCTCTGGACAGGGGCACTATGGCTACACCTTC,CASSGSSGQGHYGYTF
TRBV5-4,TRBJ2-6,.,.,TGTGCCAGCAGCTTCACCGGGGCCAACGTCCTGACTTTC,CASSFTGANVLTF
TRBV29-1,TRBJ2-2,.,.,TGCAGCGTGGGAATAAACACCGGGGAGCTGTTTTTT,CSVGINTGELFF
TRBV7-2,TRBJ2-6,.,.,TGTGCCAGCAACGATAAGGGTTCTGGGGCCAACGTCCTGACTTTC,CASNDKGSGANVLTF
TRBV2,TRBJ1-5,.,TRBD1,TGTGCCAGCAGTTTGGGATCCGGGACAGCTAATCAGCCCCAGCATTTT,CASSLGSGTANQPQHF
TRBV29-1,TRBJ2-1,.,.,TGCAGCGTTGCGGGGAGAGCCTACAATGAGCAGTTCTTC,CSVAGRAYNEQFF
TRBV30,TRBJ1-2,.,TRBD1,TGTGCCTGGGGCACCGGGACAGACTTCTATGGCTACACCTTC,CAWGTGTDFYGYTF
TRBV4-3,TRBJ1-4,.,.,TGCGCCAGCAGCCAATCGTTGATCGGACTTGGGGAAAAACTGTTTTTT,CASSQSLIGLGEKLFF